One and the same sample provided the 8 T cell receptor beta chains below, sequenced in a study of T cell responses to AZD1222 COVID-19 vaccine. Some clones are missing from TCRdb's copy, which holds only in-frame ones; the method was immunoSEQ multiplex PCR. The sample lists 130,000 or so clones; roughly nine tenths were seen once. The source was peripheral blood, collected on day 0 of AZD1222 vaccination. The receptors shown here come from an adult in good health.

V usage is TRBV18 and J usage is TRBJ1-4, with unresolved D. Per germline, CDR1 KGHSH and CDR2 LQKENI. This CDR3 comprises 14 residues. Trimming took off 4 bases at V and 5 bases at J, with 11 bases between the two ends. In nucleotides, the CDR3 is TGTGCCAGCTCACTGTCGCCGCGGAATGAAAAACTGTTTTTT. It codes for CASSLSPRNEKLFF.

This chain links TRBV10-3 with TRBJ1-3; D ambiguous. The CDR3 runs 15 residues. Germline assignment: CDR1 ENHRY and CDR2 SYGVKD. V was clipped by 11 bases and J by 3 bases, with 20 bases between them. The CDR3 spells CAVTPGPPRGNTIYF. In nucleotides, the CDR3 is TGTGCCGTAACACCGGGTCCCCCCCGTGGAAACACCATATATTTT.

The chain has TRBV28 and TRBJ2-7, with D perhaps matching TRBD1 or TRBD2 (5 bases each). The CDR3 totals 14 residues. The V gene's germline CDR1 is MDHEN and CDR2 SYDVKM. V shed 6 bases and J shed 2 bases, with 14 bases lying between them. As DNA, the CDR3 is TGTGCCAGCAGGGGGACCCGGGGACCCTACGAGCAGTACTTC. This translates into CASRGTRGPYEQYF.

V and J are TRBV19 and TRBJ1-5, with 7 bases that match TRBD1. J lost 1 base, V lost 6 bases, and 3 bases had no gene match. The CDR3 spans 14 residues. Per germline, CDR1 LNHDA and CDR2 SQIVND (reference sequence). CDR3 amino acids: CASRMTGSNQPQHF. CDR3 in DNA: TGTGCCAGTAGGATGACAGGGAGCAATCAGCCCCAGCATTTT.

This clone was observed a handful of times. Written as DNA, the CDR3 is TGTGCCAGCAGCCACGGGACGCCCCTGGGCTACACCTTC. It yields the protein CASSHGTPLGYTF. The chain employs TRBV5-6 and TRBJ1-2; a possible D gene is TRBD1 (5 bases). Germline V gene data show CDR1 as SGHDT and CDR2 as YYEEEE. V lost 4 bases and J lost 8, with 15 bases in between. The CDR3 length is 13 residues.

This clone was seen only once. The chain is built from TRBV5-4 and TRBJ2-1, with 8 nucleotides matching TRBD1. The CDR3 contains 15 residues. Germline values: CDR1 SGHNT, CDR2 YYREEE (reference sequence). V was clipped by 4 bases and J by 3 bases; unmatched bases: 6. The CDR3 reads CASSPADRDYNEQFF. The CDR3 DNA reads TGTGCCAGCAGCCCAGCGGACAGGGACTACAATGAGCAGTTCTTC.

The rearrangement links TRBV20-1 to TRBJ2-3, with D possibly matching TRBD1 (5 bases). V was cut by 6 bases and J by 5 bases, with 9 bases left in between. The CDR3 contains 11 residues. Germline V gene sequence: CDR1 DFQATT, CDR2 SNEGSKA (reference sequence). The CDR3 spells CSAEGQDTQYF. CDR3 coding DNA: TGCAGTGCGGAAGGACAAGATACGCAGTATTTT.

J is TRBJ1-2 and V is TRBV9; no firm D call. Trimming left V 0 bases short and J 8 bases short, with 11 bases between. CDR1 and CDR2 from the germline V gene are SGDLS and YYNGEE. This CDR3 is built from 13 residues. The CDR3 spells CASSVGEGWGYTF. The DNA of the CDR3 is TGTGCCAGCAGCGTAGGGGAGGGCTGGGGCTACACCTTC.